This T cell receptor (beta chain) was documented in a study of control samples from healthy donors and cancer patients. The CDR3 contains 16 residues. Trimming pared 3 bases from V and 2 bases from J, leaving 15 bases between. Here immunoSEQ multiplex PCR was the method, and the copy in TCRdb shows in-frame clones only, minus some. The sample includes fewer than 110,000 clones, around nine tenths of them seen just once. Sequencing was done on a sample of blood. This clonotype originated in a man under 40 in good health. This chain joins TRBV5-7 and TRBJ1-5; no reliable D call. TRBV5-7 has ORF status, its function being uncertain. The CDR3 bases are TGTGCCAGCAGCTCCAATGGCGGACGGGGCAATCAGCCCCAGCATTTT. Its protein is CASSSNGGRGNQPQHF.